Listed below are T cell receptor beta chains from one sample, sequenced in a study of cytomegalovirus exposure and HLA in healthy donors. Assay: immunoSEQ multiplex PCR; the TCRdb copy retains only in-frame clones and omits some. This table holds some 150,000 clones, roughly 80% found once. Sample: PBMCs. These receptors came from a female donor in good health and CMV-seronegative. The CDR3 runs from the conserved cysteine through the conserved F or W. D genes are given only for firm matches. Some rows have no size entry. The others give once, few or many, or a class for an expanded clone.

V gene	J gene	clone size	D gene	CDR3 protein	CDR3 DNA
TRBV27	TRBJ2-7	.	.	CASNPSGSSYEQYF	TGTGCCAGTAACCCGAGCGGTAGCTCCTACGAGCAGTACTTC
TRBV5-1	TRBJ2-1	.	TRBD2	CASSSQASGRVNEQFF	TGCGCCAGCAGCTCGCAAGCTAGCGGGAGGGTTAATGAGCAGTTCTTC
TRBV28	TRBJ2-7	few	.	CASSSYYEQYF	TGTGCCAGCAGTTCCTACTACGAGCAGTACTTC
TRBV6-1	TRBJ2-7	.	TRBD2	CASRTAGAGYEQYF	TGTGCCAGCAGGACAGCGGGAGCAGGCTACGAGCAGTACTTC
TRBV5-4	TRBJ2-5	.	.	CASSTGTAQETQYF	TGTGCCAGCAGCACAGGGACGGCTCAAGAGACCCAGTACTTC
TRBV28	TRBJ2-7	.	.	CASSVQGTTNF	TGTGCCAGCAGCGTCCAGGGGACTACCAACTTC
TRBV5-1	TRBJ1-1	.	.	CASSLLGIGDTEAFF	TGCGCCAGCAGCCTCCTGGGGATCGGGGACACTGAAGCTTTCTTT
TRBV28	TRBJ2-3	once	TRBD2	CASSPLPISGRADTQYF	TGTGCCAGCAGTCCCCTGCCCATTAGCGGGAGGGCAGATACGCAGTATTTT
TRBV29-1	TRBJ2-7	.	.	CSVETGSYEQYF	TGCAGCGTTGAAACAGGATCCTACGAGCAGTACTTC
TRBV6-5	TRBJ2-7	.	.	CASTDGYEQYF	TGTGCCAGCACTGACGGGTACGAGCAGTACTTC
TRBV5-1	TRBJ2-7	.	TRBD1	CASSFPEGQGTYEQYF	TGCGCCAGCAGCTTTCCCGAGGGACAGGGAACCTACGAGCAGTACTTC
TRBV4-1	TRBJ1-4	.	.	CASSQERGFSEKLFF	TGCGCCAGCAGCCAAGAAAGGGGATTTAGCGAAAAACTGTTTTTT
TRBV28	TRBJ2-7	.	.	CASSLLGATTYEQYF	TGTGCCAGCAGTTTATTGGGGGCTACTACCTACGAGCAGTACTTC
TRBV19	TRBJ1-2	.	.	CASSPGGNYGYTF	TGTGCCAGTAGTCCCGGGGGTAACTATGGCTACACCTTC
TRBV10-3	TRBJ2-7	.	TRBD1	CAISEKDRGTYEQYF	TGTGCCATCAGTGAGAAGGACAGGGGAACCTACGAGCAGTACTTC
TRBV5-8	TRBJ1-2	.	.	CASSFRRQGSYYGYTF	TGTGCCAGCAGCTTTCGACGGCAGGGGTCGTACTATGGCTACACCTTC
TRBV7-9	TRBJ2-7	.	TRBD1	CASSLGQGANEQYF	TGTGCCAGCAGCTTAGGACAGGGCGCCAACGAGCAGTACTTC
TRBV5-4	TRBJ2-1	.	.	CASSLTSIDEQFF	TGTGCCAGCAGCTTGACTAGTATCGATGAGCAGTTCTTC
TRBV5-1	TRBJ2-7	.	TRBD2	CASSLGVSGGTYEQYF	TGCGCCAGCAGCTTGGGGGTTAGCGGGGGTACCTACGAGCAGTACTTC
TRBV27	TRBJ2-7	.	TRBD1	CASSLGQVFVYEQYF	TGTGCCAGCAGTCTAGGACAGGTGTTTGTCTACGAGCAGTACTTC
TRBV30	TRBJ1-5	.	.	CAWSSSTNQPQHF	TGTGCCTGGAGTAGTAGTACCAATCAGCCCCAGCATTTT
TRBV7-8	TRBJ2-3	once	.	CASSSQNRVDTQYF	TGTGCCAGCAGCTCCCAGAACAGGGTCGATACGCAGTATTTT